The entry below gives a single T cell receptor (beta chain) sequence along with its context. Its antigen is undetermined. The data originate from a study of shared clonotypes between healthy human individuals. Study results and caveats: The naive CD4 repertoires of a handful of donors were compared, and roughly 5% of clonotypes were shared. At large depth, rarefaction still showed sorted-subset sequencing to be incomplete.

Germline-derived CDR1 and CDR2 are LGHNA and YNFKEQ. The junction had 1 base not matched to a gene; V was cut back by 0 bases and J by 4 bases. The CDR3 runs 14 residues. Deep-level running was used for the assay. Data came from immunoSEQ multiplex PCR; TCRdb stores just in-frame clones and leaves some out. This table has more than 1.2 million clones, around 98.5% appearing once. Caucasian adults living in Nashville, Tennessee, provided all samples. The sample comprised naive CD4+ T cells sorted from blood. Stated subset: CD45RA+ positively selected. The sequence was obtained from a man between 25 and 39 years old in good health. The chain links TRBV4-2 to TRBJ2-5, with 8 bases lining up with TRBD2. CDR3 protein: CASSQEAGVETQYF. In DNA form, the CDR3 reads TGTGCCAGCAGCCAAGAAGCGGGAGTAGAGACCCAGTACTTC.